A single sample is the source of the 18 T cell receptor beta chains below, sequenced in a study of CD8 T cell repertoires and HIV-1 epitope variants. Antigen specificity for these receptors is unknown. Method: immunoSEQ multiplex PCR; TCRdb's copy keeps in-frame clones and lacks some. The table has a few thousand clones, 70% seen once. Sequencing input: cultured CD8+ T cells derived from PBMCs. All receptors derive from a male donor with HIV.

The chain combines TRBV27 with TRBJ2-7, with D possibly matching TRBD1 (5 bases). V lost 5 bases to trimming and J lost 5 bases, with 16 bases between them. The germline V gene encodes CDR1 MNHEY and CDR2 SMNVEV (reference sequence). The CDR3 extends over 14 amino acids. CDR3 sequence reads: CASSQNTRVNEQYF. The CDR3 DNA sequence: TGTGCCAGCAGTCAAAACACCAGGGTCAACGAGCAGTACTTC.

The chain combines TRBV4-3 with TRBJ2-3; 12 positions agree with TRBD2. Germline-derived CDR1 and CDR2 are LGHNA and YSLEER. V shed 0 bases, J shed 5 bases, and the junction held 6 bases outside the gene matches. The CDR3 contains 17 residues. CDR3 protein: CASSQDWASGGVDTQYF. The CDR3 DNA is TGCGCCAGCAGCCAAGATTGGGCTAGCGGGGGGGTAGATACGCAGTATTTT.

In its sample, this clone was seen once. V and J are TRBV11-2 and TRBJ2-7; possible D gene TRBD2, 5 bases. Germline assignment: CDR1 SGHAT and CDR2 FQNNGV. V shed 1 base and J shed 7 bases, with 5 bases lying between them. The CDR3 length is 11 residues. The CDR3 sequence: CASSLAGEQYF. The CDR3, as DNA: TGTGCCAGCAGCTTAGCGGGGGAGCAGTACTTC.

There are a few counts of this clone. The genes are TRBV7-3 and TRBJ2-7; perhaps TRBD1 as D (6 bases). Germline CDR1 SGHTA, CDR2 FQGTGA. Between the trimmed V and J ends, which lost 3 bases and 2 bases, there was a span of 8 bases. This CDR3 spans 13 amino acids. The CDR3 loop is CASSLDSTYEQYF. The CDR3 DNA is TGTGCCAGCAGCTTGGACAGTACCTACGAGCAGTACTTC.

This clone occurred a few times. The chain has TRBV18 and TRBJ2-7; 9 bases fit TRBD1. J gave up 4 bases and V 5 bases, and 6 bases lay outside the gene matches. CDR1 KGHSH and CDR2 LQKENI come from the germline V gene. The CDR3 totals 14 residues. CDR3 nucleotide sequence: TGTGCCAGCTCAGCCCCGGGACAGGGATACGAGCAGTACTTC. Protein product: CASSAPGQGYEQYF.

The rearrangement links TRBV6-5 to TRBJ2-1, with TRBD1 matching over 7 bases. Germline V lookup: CDR1 MNHEY, CDR2 SVGAGI. The CDR3 runs 16 residues. After removal of 0 bases from V and 2 bases from J, the junction contained 4 bases not matched to a gene. CDR3 coding DNA: TGTGCCAGCAGTTACTCTAGAGGGGGCGCCTACAATGAGCAGTTCTTC. Translation gives CASSYSRGGAYNEQFF.

This clone ranks as medium-sized. The chain joins TRBV13 to TRBJ2-1, with D perhaps matching TRBD1 or TRBD2 (6 bases each). The CDR3 contains 16 residues. Looked up from germline, CDR1 is PRHDT and CDR2 is FYEKMQ (reference sequence). Between the trimmed V and J ends, which lost 5 bases and 3 bases, there was a span of 17 bases. The CDR3 DNA is TGTGCCAGCAGCCCCCTCTCTGGGGGGCTCTACAATGAGCAGTTCTTC. Amino acids: CASSPLSGGLYNEQFF. The variable domain in full, with the rest retrieved from reference TRBV13 and TRBJ2-1, is AAGVIQSPRHLIKEKRETATLKCYPIPRHDTVYWYQQGPGQDPQFLISFYEKMQSDKGSIPDRFSAQQFSDYHSELNMSSLELGDSALYFCASSPLSGGLYNEQFFGPGTRLTVL.

This clone was counted a few times. CDR3 DNA sequence: TGCAGCGTTGTTACTTCCAGCTCCTACGAGCAGTACTTC. Its translation is CSVVTSSSYEQYF. The rearrangement links TRBV29-1 to TRBJ2-7; D call uncertain. The CDR3 runs to 13 residues. Between the trimmed V and J ends, which lost 4 bases and 0 bases, there was a span of 10 bases. Germline values: CDR1 SQVTM, CDR2 ANQGSEA.

The rearrangement joins TRBV27 to TRBJ2-1; D gene unclear. The CDR3 loop spans 15 amino acids. Germline V gene lookup returns CDR1 MNHEY and CDR2 SMNVEV (reference sequence). V was shortened by 2 bases and J by 2 bases, with 10 bases between the two germline ends. The CDR3 protein is CASSLLENPYNEQFF. The CDR3 nucleotides are TGTGCCAGCAGTTTACTGGAGAACCCCTACAATGAGCAGTTCTTC.

This clone was recorded only once. The chain recombines TRBV12-5 with TRBJ2-2; 7 bases match TRBD1. The germline CDR1 and CDR2 sequences are LGHNT and FRNRAP. V gave up 7 bases and J gave up 6 bases; unmatched junction bases: 5. This CDR3 is 13 amino acids long. The CDR3 loop is CASARQGPGELFF. The DNA of the CDR3 is TGTGCTAGTGCCAGACAGGGTCCCGGGGAGCTGTTTTTT. The complete variable domain, with remaining parts taken from reference TRBV12-5 and TRBJ2-2, reads DARVTQTPRHKVTEMGQEVTMRCQPILGHNTVFWYRQTMMQGLELLAYFRNRAPLDDSGMPKDRFSAEMPDATLATLKIQPSEPRDSAVYFCASARQGPGELFFGEGSRLTVL.

The chain links TRBV21-1 to TRBJ2-1; the D call TRBD2 from the table was never checked on the DNA. TRBV21-1 is classified as a pseudogene. The CDR3 is 15 residues long. CDR3 sequence reads: CASSKEGLSYNEQFF. The CDR3 DNA follows: TGTGCCAGCAGCAAGGAGGGTCTCTCCTACAATGAGCAGTTCTTC.

J is TRBJ2-3 and V is TRBV7-2; D unclear. V gave up 5 bases and J gave up 2 bases, with 5 bases separating them. Germline assignment: CDR1 SGHTA and CDR2 FQGNSA. The CDR3 has 12 amino acids. The CDR3 is CASSPNTDTQYF. In DNA, the CDR3 is TGTGCCAGCAGCCCGAACACAGATACGCAGTATTTT.

This chain links TRBV4-3 with TRBJ1-2, with a possible D match to TRBD1 (5 bases). Germline CDR1 reads LGHNA; CDR2 reads YSLEER. The CDR3 is made up of 15 amino acids. Trimming cost V 0 bases and J 5 bases, with 13 bases left between them. CDR3 bases: TGCGCCAGCAGCCAAGATGGCGGAGGGGAGTATGGCTACACCTTC. This codes for CASSQDGGGEYGYTF.

The table lists this clone with a few counts. This sequence joins TRBV7-9 and TRBJ1-1; possible D gene TRBD1, 6 bases. V dropped 6 bases and J dropped 11 bases, with 13 bases sitting between them. CDR1 and CDR2 from the germline V gene are SEHNR and FQNEAQ (reference sequence). This CDR3 has 11 amino acids. CDR3 in DNA: TGTGCCAGCAGGGAGGGAGACAGGGCTTTCTTT. Its protein product is CASREGDRAFF.

This chain joins TRBV6-5 and TRBJ2-7; 9 bases are shared with TRBD1. V was clipped by 6 bases and J by 4 bases; unmatched bases: 7. The V gene's germline CDR1 is MNHEY and CDR2 SVGAGI. The CDR3 is 14 amino acids. CDR3 residues: CASSHRQGGYEQYF. The CDR3 DNA sequence: TGTGCCAGCAGCCACCGACAGGGGGGGTACGAGCAGTACTTC.

This clone has a handful of counts. The chain uses TRBV27 and TRBJ2-7, with 11 positions matching TRBD2. Germline V gene lookup returns CDR1 MNHEY and CDR2 SMNVEV (reference sequence). V lost 1 base and J lost 3; bases outside the gene matches: 2. This CDR3 has 15 amino acids. CDR3: CASSLYLAGGYEQYF. In DNA form, the CDR3 reads TGTGCCAGCAGTTTATACCTAGCGGGGGGCTACGAGCAGTACTTC.

The chain carries TRBV13 and TRBJ1-1; TRBD1 matches 7 bases. Looked up from germline, CDR1 is PRHDT and CDR2 is FYEKMQ (reference sequence). This CDR3 contains 13 residues. V was clipped by 5 bases and J by 6 bases; unmatched bases: 6. The CDR3 DNA follows: TGTGCCAGCAGCCATACAGGGGACTCTGAAGCTTTCTTT. This translates into CASSHTGDSEAFF. Drawing the rest from reference TRBV13 and TRBJ1-1, the complete variable domain is AAGVIQSPRHLIKEKRETATLKCYPIPRHDTVYWYQQGPGQDPQFLISFYEKMQSDKGSIPDRFSAQQFSDYHSELNMSSLELGDSALYFCASSHTGDSEAFFGQGTRLTVV.

CDR3 DNA: TGTGCCAGCAGCTTGAGCGGGTGGGCAGATACGCAGTATTTT. Amino acids: CASSLSGWADTQYF. The J gene is TRBJ2-3, the V gene TRBV5-4, with D maybe TRBD2 (6 bases). Germline V CDR1 and CDR2: SGHNT, YYREEE (reference sequence). This CDR3 spans 14 amino acids. The V and J ends lost 1 base and 4 bases respectively, with 10 bases between them.